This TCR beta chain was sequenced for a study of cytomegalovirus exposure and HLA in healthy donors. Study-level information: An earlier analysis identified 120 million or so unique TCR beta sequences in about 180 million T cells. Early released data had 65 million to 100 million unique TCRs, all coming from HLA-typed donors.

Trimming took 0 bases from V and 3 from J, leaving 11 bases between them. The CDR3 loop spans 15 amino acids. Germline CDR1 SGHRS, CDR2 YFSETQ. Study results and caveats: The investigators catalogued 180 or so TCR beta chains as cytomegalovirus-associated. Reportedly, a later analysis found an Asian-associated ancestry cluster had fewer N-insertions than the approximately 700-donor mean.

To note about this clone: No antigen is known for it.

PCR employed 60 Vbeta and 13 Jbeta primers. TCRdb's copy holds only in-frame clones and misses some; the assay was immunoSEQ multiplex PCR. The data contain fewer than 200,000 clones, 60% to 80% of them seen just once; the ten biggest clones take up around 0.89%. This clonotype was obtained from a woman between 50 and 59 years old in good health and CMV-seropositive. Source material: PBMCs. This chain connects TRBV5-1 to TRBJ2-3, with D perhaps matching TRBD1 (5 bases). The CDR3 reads CASSLVARVTDTQYF. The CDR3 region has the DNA TGCGCCAGCAGCTTGGTGGCCAGGGTAACAGATACGCAGTATTTT.